This T cell receptor (beta chain) came from a study of chemoradiotherapy in HPV16-positive cancers. Points from the study as a whole: Non-HPV-specific T cells did not expand in tumors during treatment, whereas candidate HPV-specific clones and E7-related motifs did.

The CDR3 totals 14 residues. Germline lookup yields CDR1 MNHNS and CDR2 SASEGT. After removal of 7 bases from V and 1 base from J, the junction contained 6 bases not matched to a gene. Comment on this clone: Its target is not known.

TCRdb keeps only in-frame clones here, not all; method: immunoSEQ multiplex PCR. The sample shows 2,500 to 3,500 clones, roughly 85% of them seen only once. The V call is TRBV6-1, the J call TRBJ1-1; the match to TRBD1 covers 7 bases. The sequenced sample was tumor tissue, obtained from a patient who underwent chemoradiotherapy. This receptor was taken from a human donor with HPV-associated anogenital cancer. The CDR3 DNA is TGTGCCAGCATCCTGGACAGGCAGAACACTGAAGCTTTCTTT. This codes for CASILDRQNTEAFF.